This T cell receptor (beta chain) emerged from a study of T cell responses to AZD1222 COVID-19 vaccine (dated by TCRdb to 2020 to 2022). Looking at the study overall: AZD1222 recipients whose second dose came at about 4 weeks and those whose second dose came at about 12 weeks were combined into one group, since spike-specific TCR depth and breadth did not differ between the two schedules. TCR sequencing was performed for over 230 trial participants, of whom about 210 were given two doses of AZD1222 and some 26 were given two doses of MenACWY control vaccine. Enrollment into the trials was organized by age into subgroups of 18-55, 56-69 and 70-plus years, and those subgroups contained approximately 150, 30 and 60 TCR-sequenced participants, respectively. Beyond this particular receptor, the publication reports: Because no day 14 peak-response samples were available, repertoires were characterized only after the peak T cell response. Participants were mostly white British, with more females than males. The authors suggested clonal diversity may have been underestimated. The 56-69-year group was small, and its depth increase did not reach significance, likely because of low power. A significant rise in spike-specific TCR breadth and depth was observed after two AZD1222 doses relative to day 0 and relative to MenACWY recipients. CD4 TCRs associated with the vaccine covered the entire spike protein, and the dominant responses were in regions 160-218 and 743-854. Conclusions about previously exposed vaccinees are limited, since just a handful of AZD1222 recipients were seropositive for SARS-CoV-2 at baseline. Reportedly, close to half of the unique spike-specific TCRs recognized epitopes lying outside the regions that are mutated in the B.1.351 and B.1.1.7 variants.

Notes on this clone: There is no known antigen for this receptor. Nothing much larger sits one base from this clone, and base qualities are not available.

The CDR3 regions of human TCRbeta chains were subjected to immunosequencing. Concerning the study's data processing: TCRs in the repertoires were matched against a reference library of SARS-CoV-2-specific TCRs that had been generated with the MIRA antigen-specificity platform. Breadth was defined as the fraction of unique TCRs that were SARS-CoV-2-associated, and depth was defined as the fraction of total T cells that were SARS-CoV-2-associated. Each spike-specific TCR was assigned to its reactive spike region and to a CD4 or CD8 class using the MIRA data. Log10-transformed breadth and depth values were compared by one-way ANOVA with Sidak's multiple comparisons tests. In its TCRdb copy, this immuneACCESS table keeps in-frame sequences only and misses some clones. Where compared with another copy, unresolved V genes explain less than half of these, and the others have no known cause. V and J calls and clone size are those listed in that table; D and trimming were worked out from the DNA. The sample yields roughly 190,000 clones; roughly 92% were counted once. The top ten clonotypes cover approximately 1.3% of the sample.

The time point label of this sample denotes: baseline before first vaccination. The vaccinee samples were drawn from two UK trials, COV001 and COV002, one of which was a single-blind randomized controlled phase 2/3 trial testing AZD1222 (ChAdOx1 nCoV-19) in healthy adults. For TCRbeta chain sequencing, PBMC samples were collected from trial participants at day 0 and at day 28 after the second dose. Source: peripheral blood, taken on day 0 of AZD1222 vaccination. The clonotype was recovered from an adult in good health.

CDR3 loop: CASARDRGSYEQYF. The sequenced DNA: TGTGCCAGCGCAAGAGACAGGGGTTCCTACGAGCAGTACTTC. In this chain, TRBV6-5 is recombined with TRBJ2-5, and TRBD1 aligns with 8 junction nucleotides. The J call is doubtful: the DNA matches TRBJ2-7 better. CDR1 and CDR2 (MNHEY, SVGAGI) derive from the germline V gene. Inclusive of the bounding cysteine and phenylalanine, the CDR3 is 14 residues long. Solely the CDR3 DNA is kept, with 42 bases framed from the first base.